These 18 T cell receptor beta chains were sequenced from one sample in a study of cytomegalovirus exposure and HLA in healthy donors. PCR employed 60 Vbeta and 13 Jbeta primers. Sequencing was performed with immunoSEQ multiplex PCR; in TCRdb, only in-frame clones are kept and a portion is missing. The sample records fewer than 300,000 clones, just over 85% being singletons. The specimen sequenced was PBMCs. These receptors were obtained from a man aged 35-49 years in good health and CMV-seropositive.

Only one count was recorded for this clone. The V and J genes are TRBV7-2 and TRBJ2-1, with D unclear. CDR1 is SGHTA and CDR2 is FQGNSA in the germline V gene. This CDR3 is built from 12 residues. Trimming removed 5 bases from V and 6 bases from J, with 8 bases in between. The CDR3 loop reads CASSPSFNEQFF. The CDR3 DNA is TGTGCCAGCAGCCCGTCTTTCAATGAGCAGTTCTTC.

The chain recombines TRBV7-8 with TRBJ2-7, with unresolved D. This CDR3 is 14 amino acids long. V was clipped by 1 base and J by 0 bases, with 7 bases between them. Germline V CDR1 and CDR2: SGHVS, FQNEAQ. CDR3 protein: CASSLERLSYEQYF. As DNA, the CDR3 is TGTGCCAGCAGCTTAGAGCGCCTCTCCTACGAGCAGTACTTC.

V and J are TRBV28 and TRBJ2-7; TRBD2 might be the D (7 bases). Germline V gene lookup returns CDR1 MDHEN and CDR2 SYDVKM. The CDR3 is made up of 14 amino acids. V was trimmed by 7 bases and J by 5 bases, leaving 18 bases between them. CDR3 sequence: CASIPSGTLDEQYF. The CDR3 nucleotides read TGTGCCAGCATCCCGAGCGGGACACTCGACGAGCAGTACTTC. Full variable domain (outside the CDR3, taken from reference TRBV28 and TRBJ2-7): DVKVTQSSRYLVKRTGEKVFLECVQDMDHENMFWYRQDPGLGLRLIYFSYDVKMKEKGDIPEGYSVSREKKERFSLILESASTNQTSMYLCASIPSGTLDEQYFGPGTRLTVT.

The rearrangement uses TRBV5-1 and TRBJ2-7; 15 nucleotides line up with TRBD2. In germline, CDR1 is SGHRS, CDR2 YFSETQ. This CDR3 region has 17 residues. V gave up 4 bases and J gave up 4 bases; unmatched junction bases: 9. DNA for the CDR3: TGCGCCAGCAGCGCCTCCGGGACTAGCGGGAGGAAGTACGAGCAGTACTTC. It translates to CASSASGTSGRKYEQYF. The full variable domain, rest sourced from reference TRBV5-1 and TRBJ2-7, is KAGVTQTPRYLIKTRGQQVTLSCSPISGHRSVSWYQQTPGQGLQFLFEYFSETQRNKGNFPGRFSGRQFSNSRSEMNVSTLELGDSALYLCASSASGTSGRKYEQYFGPGTRLTVT.

The gene calls are TRBV29-1 and TRBJ1-1, with 7 nucleotides matching TRBD1. J lost 6 bases, V lost 7 bases, and 14 bases had no gene match. This CDR3 has 14 residues. CDR1 is SQVTM, CDR2 ANQGSEA, per germline. DNA of the CDR3: TGCAGCGCCGCCGCGGGCAGGGGGAGGCCTGAAGCTTTCTTT. The encoded protein is CSAAAGRGRPEAFF.

In this sample, this clone turned up once. V usage is TRBV6-5 and J usage is TRBJ2-2, with D possibly matching TRBD2 (6 bases). This CDR3 contains 15 residues. The V end lost 4 bases, the J end lost 3 bases, and 12 bases lay between the germline ends. Germline CDR1 MNHEY, CDR2 SVGAGI. DNA for the CDR3: TGTGCCAGCAGTTTGGGGGGATCCGACACCGGGGAGCTGTTTTTT. Translation: CASSLGGSDTGELFF.

CDR3 nucleotides: TGTGCCATCTCCGACAGCGATAATGAAAAACTGTTTTTT. Translating it yields CAISDSDNEKLFF. The chain is built from TRBV19 and TRBJ1-4; possible D gene TRBD1, 5 bases. The CDR3 has 13 amino acids. V was cut by 10 bases and J by 4 bases, with 13 bases left in between. Germline V gives CDR1 LNHDA, CDR2 SQIVND (reference sequence).

A few counts support this clone. The J gene is TRBJ1-1, the V gene TRBV10-1; D possibly corresponds to TRBD1 (6 bases). Per germline, CDR1 WNHNN and CDR2 SYGVQD (reference sequence). The CDR3 has 13 amino acids. V gave up 6 bases and J gave up 1 base, with 9 bases separating them. The CDR3 region is CASRQTGNTEAFF. The CDR3, as DNA: TGCGCCAGCAGACAGACAGGGAACACTGAAGCTTTCTTT.

This rearrangement joins TRBV9 to TRBJ2-3; 8 bases agree with TRBD2. Germline V gives CDR1 SGDLS, CDR2 YYNGEE. This CDR3 has 16 residues. With V trimmed by 4 bases and J by 4 bases, 11 bases remained unmatched. CDR3 region: CASSPLLAALSDTQYF. CDR3 DNA: TGTGCCAGCAGCCCTTTACTAGCGGCTCTGTCAGATACGCAGTATTTT.

This rearrangement joins TRBV27 to TRBJ2-7, with TRBD1 matching 9 bases. CDR3 length: 12 amino acids. The germline CDR1 and CDR2 sequences are MNHEY and SMNVEV (reference sequence). The CDR3 here is CGGDRVFHEQYF. In nucleotides, the CDR3 is TGTGGGGGGGACAGGGTTTTCCACGAGCAGTACTTC.

The rearrangement uses TRBV5-1 and TRBJ2-1; possibly TRBD2 for D (6 bases). The CDR3 consists of 15 residues. The V end lost 7 bases, the J end lost 3 bases, and 17 bases lay between the germline ends. CDR1 SGHRS and CDR2 YFSETQ come from the germline V gene. The CDR3 DNA is TGCGCCAGCTCATTCGGAGGTAGCGGCTACAATGAGCAGTTCTTC. Translated, it gives CASSFGGSGYNEQFF.

The chain carries TRBV27 and TRBJ2-7, with D perhaps matching TRBD1 (6 bases). Germline CDR1 reads MNHEY; CDR2 reads SMNVEV (reference sequence). The length of the CDR3 is 14 residues. The ends were cut back, 2 bases at V and 4 bases at J, with 12 bases in the middle. The CDR3 here is CASSLGQFAYEQYF. In DNA, the CDR3 is TGTGCCAGCAGTTTAGGACAGTTCGCTTACGAGCAGTACTTC.

The V call is TRBV5-1, the J call TRBJ2-5, with a tentative D call TRBD2 (5 bases). The V and J ends lost 2 bases and 2 bases respectively, with 10 bases between them. Germline CDR1 reads SGHRS; CDR2 reads YFSETQ. The CDR3 is 14 amino acids. The DNA for the CDR3 is TGCGCCAGCAGCTTTGGAGGAGCACAAGAGACCCAGTACTTC. Its protein product is CASSFGGAQETQYF. The whole variable domain, filled in from reference TRBV5-1 and TRBJ2-5, reads KAGVTQTPRYLIKTRGQQVTLSCSPISGHRSVSWYQQTPGQGLQFLFEYFSETQRNKGNFPGRFSGRQFSNSRSEMNVSTLELGDSALYLCASSFGGAQETQYFGPGTRLLVL.

The chain joins TRBV5-1 to TRBJ2-2, with D hard to call. Germline V gene lookup returns CDR1 SGHRS and CDR2 YFSETQ. This CDR3 has 15 residues. V gave up 0 bases and J gave up 5 bases, with 11 bases separating them. CDR3 nucleotide sequence: TGCGCCAGCAGCTTGGCCGCTGCTACGACCGGGGAGCTGTTTTTT. This gives the protein CASSLAAATTGELFF.

The chain joins TRBV15 to TRBJ2-5; 7 nucleotides agree with TRBD2. The J call is in doubt because the DNA end fits TRBJ2-7 better. The CDR3 is 16 residues long. The V gene's germline CDR1 is LNHNV and CDR2 YYDKDF (reference sequence). CDR3 bases: TGTGCCACCAGCGGGTCGGGGGGTCTGCCTAGCTACGAGCAGTACTTC. It codes for CATSGSGGLPSYEQYF.

This sequence joins TRBV19 and TRBJ2-5; 8 bases align to TRBD2. The J call is uncertain, as TRBJ2-7 better fits the DNA end. CDR3 length: 16 amino acids. Germline-derived CDR1 and CDR2 are LNHDA and SQIVND (reference sequence). CDR3 sequence reads: CASSPLAGTSSYEQYF. In nucleotides, the CDR3 is TGTGCCAGTAGTCCCCTAGCGGGTACTAGCTCCTACGAGCAGTACTTC.

A word on this clone: At one boundary the junction diverges from the germline segment, which might be a read error. The chain recombines TRBV7-9 with TRBJ1-5; 11 nucleotides line up with TRBD1. CDR1 and CDR2 from the germline V gene are SEHNR and FQNEAQ (reference sequence). There are 15 residues in the CDR3. CDR3 region: CSSSRTGGSRQPQHF. In DNA form, the CDR3 reads TGTTCCAGCAGCCGGACAGGGGGCTCTCGTCAGCCCCAGCATTTT.

This chain uses TRBV14 with TRBJ2-3; TRBD2 aligns across 13 bases. V lost 3 bases to trimming and J lost 7 bases; unmatched junction nucleotides: 13. Germline V gene sequence: CDR1 SGHDN, CDR2 FVKESK. The CDR3 loop spans 18 amino acids. The CDR3 DNA reads TGTGCCAGCAGCCAGCCCGGACTAGCGGGAGTTTGGGGATATACGCAGTATTTT. It yields the protein CASSQPGLAGVWGYTQYF.